This entry describes one T cell receptor beta chain. In the authors' workflow: Estimation of nucleated cell counts relied on the amplification of reference gene primers. Profiling relied on immunoSEQ multiplex PCR, and the TCRdb table lists in-frame clones only, not all of them. The V and J calls and clone size come from that table; D and trimming were worked out from the DNA. The repertoire consists of hundreds of thousands of clones, with about four fifths occurring once and the leading ten covering roughly 8%. The sample originates from a study of blood T cell repertoires in COVID-19. Study at large: The United States, Italy and Spain provided the acute and convalescent COVID-19 samples.

The V end lost 4 bases, the J end lost 2 bases, and 17 bases lay between the germline ends. CDR1 SGHRS and CDR2 YFSETQ come from the germline V gene. This CDR3 contains 16 residues. Sample: peripheral blood. V usage is TRBV5-1 and J usage is TRBJ2-3; no reliable D call. The TCR sequence derives from a woman older than 75 with COVID-19, enrolled during active disease. The CDR3 DNA reads TGCGCCAGCAGCATGAGAGGCCAGACTTACACAGATACGCAGTATTTT. Residues: CASSMRGQTYTDTQYF. Together with reference TRBV5-1 and TRBJ2-3, the CDR3 gives the full variable domain: KAGVTQTPRYLIKTRGQQVTLSCSPISGHRSVSWYQQTPGQGLQFLFEYFSETQRNKGNFPGRFSGRQFSNSRSEMNVSTLELGDSALYLCASSMRGQTYTDTQYFGPGTRLTVL.